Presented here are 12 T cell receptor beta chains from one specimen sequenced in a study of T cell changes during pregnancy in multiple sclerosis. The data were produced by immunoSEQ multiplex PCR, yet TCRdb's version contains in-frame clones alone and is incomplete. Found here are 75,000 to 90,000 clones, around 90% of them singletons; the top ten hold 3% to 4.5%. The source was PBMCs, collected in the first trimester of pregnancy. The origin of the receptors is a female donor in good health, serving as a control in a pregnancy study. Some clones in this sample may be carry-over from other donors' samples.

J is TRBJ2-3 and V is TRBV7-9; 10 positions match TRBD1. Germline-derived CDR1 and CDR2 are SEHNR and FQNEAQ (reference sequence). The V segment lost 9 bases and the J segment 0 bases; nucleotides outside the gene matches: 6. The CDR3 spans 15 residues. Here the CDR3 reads CASILDRGSTDTQYF. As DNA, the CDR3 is TGTGCCAGTATCCTGGACAGGGGGAGCACAGATACGCAGTATTTT. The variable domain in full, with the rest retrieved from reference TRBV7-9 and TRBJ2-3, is DTGVSQNPRHKITKRGQNVTFRCDPISEHNRLYWYRQTLGQGPEFLTYFQNEAQLEKSRLLSDRFSAERPKGSFSTLEIQRTEQGDSAMYLCASILDRGSTDTQYFGPGTRLTVL.

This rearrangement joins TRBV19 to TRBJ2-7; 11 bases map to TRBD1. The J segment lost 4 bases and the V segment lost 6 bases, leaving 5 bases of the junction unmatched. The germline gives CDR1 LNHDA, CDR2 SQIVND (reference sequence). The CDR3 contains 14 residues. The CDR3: CASSPGTGGYEQYF. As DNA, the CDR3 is TGTGCCAGTAGCCCCGGGACAGGGGGGTACGAGCAGTACTTC.

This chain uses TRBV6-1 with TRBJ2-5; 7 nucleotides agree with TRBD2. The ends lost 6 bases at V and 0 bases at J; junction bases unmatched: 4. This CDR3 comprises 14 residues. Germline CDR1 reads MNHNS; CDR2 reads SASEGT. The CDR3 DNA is TGTGCCAGCAGGACTGGGACTAACCAAGAGACCCAGTACTTC. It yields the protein CASRTGTNQETQYF.

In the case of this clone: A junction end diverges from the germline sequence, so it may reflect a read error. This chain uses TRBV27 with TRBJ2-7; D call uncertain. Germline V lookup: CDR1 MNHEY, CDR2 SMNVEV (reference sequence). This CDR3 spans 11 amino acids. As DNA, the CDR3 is TGTGCCAGCAGGACCCCGACTGCCCTGCACTTC. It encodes CASRTPTALHF.

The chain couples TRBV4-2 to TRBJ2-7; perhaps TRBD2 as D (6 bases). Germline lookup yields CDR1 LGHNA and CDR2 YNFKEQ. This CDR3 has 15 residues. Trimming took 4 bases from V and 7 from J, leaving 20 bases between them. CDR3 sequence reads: CASSPSGLPSWEQYF. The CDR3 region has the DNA TGTGCCAGCAGCCCCTCGGGACTTCCTTCCTGGGAGCAGTACTTC.

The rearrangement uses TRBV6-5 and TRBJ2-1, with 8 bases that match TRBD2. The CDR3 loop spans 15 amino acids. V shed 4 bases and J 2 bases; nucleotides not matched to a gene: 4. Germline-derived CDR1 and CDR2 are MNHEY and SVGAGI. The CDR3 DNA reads TGTGCCAGCAGTTGGGGACTAGAAACCTACAATGAGCAGTTCTTC. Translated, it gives CASSWGLETYNEQFF.

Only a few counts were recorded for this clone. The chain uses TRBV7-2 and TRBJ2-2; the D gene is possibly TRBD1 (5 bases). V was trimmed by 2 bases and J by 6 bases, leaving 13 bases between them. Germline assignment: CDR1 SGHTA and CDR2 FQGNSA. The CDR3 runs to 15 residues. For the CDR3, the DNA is TGTGCCAGCAGCTTATTAACACAGGTGGCCGGGGAGCTGTTTTTT. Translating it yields CASSLLTQVAGELFF.

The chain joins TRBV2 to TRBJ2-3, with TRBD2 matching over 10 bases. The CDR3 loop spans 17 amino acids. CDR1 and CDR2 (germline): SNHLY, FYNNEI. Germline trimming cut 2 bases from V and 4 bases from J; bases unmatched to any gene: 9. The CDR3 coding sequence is TGTGCCAGCAGTGAAATGGGTCTAGCGGGAGAGGCAGATACGCAGTATTTT. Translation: CASSEMGLAGEADTQYF.

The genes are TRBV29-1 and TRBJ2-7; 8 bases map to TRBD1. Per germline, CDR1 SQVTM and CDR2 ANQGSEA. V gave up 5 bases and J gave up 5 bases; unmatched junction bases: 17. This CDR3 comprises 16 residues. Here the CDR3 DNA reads TGCAGCGTTCTACCTACAGGGGGAATGTTGTGGCACGAGCAGTACTTC. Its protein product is CSVLPTGGMLWHEQYF.

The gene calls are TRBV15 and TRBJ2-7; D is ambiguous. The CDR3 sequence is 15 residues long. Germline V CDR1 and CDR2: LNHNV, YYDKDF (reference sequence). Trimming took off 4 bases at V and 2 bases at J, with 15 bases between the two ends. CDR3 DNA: TGTGCCACCAGCACGGAGCTCGCACGGGCCTACGAGCAGTACTTC. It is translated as CATSTELARAYEQYF.

The CDR3 loop reads CASSLEQNEQFF. DNA of the CDR3: TGCGCCAGCAGCTTGGAACAAAATGAGCAGTTCTTC. This chain joins TRBV5-1 and TRBJ2-1; D uncertain. From germline, CDR1 is SGHRS and CDR2 YFSETQ. Trimming took 0 bases from V and 7 from J, leaving 5 bases between them. The CDR3 is 12 amino acids.

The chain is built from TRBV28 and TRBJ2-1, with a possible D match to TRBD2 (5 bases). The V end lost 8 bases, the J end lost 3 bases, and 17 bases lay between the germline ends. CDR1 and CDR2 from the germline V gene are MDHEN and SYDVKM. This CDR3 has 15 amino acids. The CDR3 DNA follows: TGTGCCAGCTTGCTAAGCGGTGCTTACTACAATGAGCAGTTCTTC. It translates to CASLLSGAYYNEQFF.